These 6 T cell receptor beta chains share one sample of origin, sequenced in a study of regulatory T cells in long-lasting Graves disease. The authors built TCR beta libraries using iRepertoire HTBI primers and Arm-PCR of CDR3 regions. From the multiplex PCR reads, TCRdb called clonotypes with MiXCR, one entry per CDR3 protein. The sample has a few hundred thousand distinct CDR3 sequences, approximately 15% seen once. As to time point: newly diagnosed GD, antithyroid drugs for less than 3 months. Isolated PBMC RNA provided the starting material for the TCR library. The same specimen was also included in a second study, on T cells in Graves' hyperthyroidism and ophthalmopathy.

Sample: peripheral blood mononuclear cells (PBMCs), taken at new diagnosis, from a patient treated with antithyroid drugs. These receptors were collected from a woman aged 40 to 55 with Graves disease.

This clonotype was seen a handful of times. A much larger clone sits a single nucleotide away, making a read error possible. The chain is built from TRBV5-1 and TRBJ2-1; D uncertain. V was trimmed by 0 bases and J by 4 bases, leaving 11 bases between them. The CDR3 extends over 15 amino acids. In germline, CDR1 is SGHRS, CDR2 YFSETQ. CDR3 coding DNA: TGCGCCAGCAGCTTGGCCCAGAGGTATTACAATGAGCAGTTCTTC. It is translated as CASSLAQRYYNEQFF. The variable domain in full, with the rest retrieved from reference TRBV5-1 and TRBJ2-1, is KAGVTQTPRYLIKTRGQQVTLSCSPISGHRSVSWYQQTPGQGLQFLFEYFSETQRNKGNFPGRFSGRQFSNSRSEMNVSTLELGDSALYLCASSLAQRYYNEQFFGPGTRLTVL.

Many counts were recorded for this clonotype. The CDR3 here is CASSSVGGSENTEAFF. Here the CDR3 DNA reads TGTGCCAGCAGTTCTGTCGGGGGGTCGGAGAACACTGAAGCTTTCTTT. The genes are TRBV6-2 or TRBV6-3 and TRBJ1-1, with D maybe TRBD1 (5 bases). CDR1 is MNHEY, CDR2 SVGEGT, per germline. This CDR3 spans 16 amino acids. The ends were cut back, 4 bases at V and 1 base at J, with 16 bases in the middle.

The V and J genes are TRBV12-3 or TRBV12-4 and TRBJ1-2; a weak D match, TRBD1 (5 bases). V was clipped by 7 bases and J by 7 bases, with 10 bases between them. This CDR3 has 11 residues. The CDR3 nucleotides are TGTGCCAGCACCACCGGGACTGGCTACACCTTC. It specifies CASTTGTGYTF.

In this sample, this clonotype turned up many times. The V gene is TRBV30, the J gene TRBJ2-1, with D maybe TRBD2 (6 bases). Trimming shortened V by 3 bases and J by 0 bases, and 6 bases separated the two germline ends. The CDR3 spans 13 residues. Germline CDR1 and CDR2: GTSNPN and SVGIG (reference sequence). CDR3 amino acids: CAWSGSSYNEQFF. CDR3 bases: TGTGCCTGGAGCGGGAGCTCCTACAATGAGCAGTTCTTC.

Ten or more counts support this clonotype. V gene TRBV10-2 combines with J gene TRBJ2-1; possibly TRBD1 for D (6 bases). From germline, CDR1 is WSHSY and CDR2 SAAADI. V was shortened by 3 bases and J by 7 bases, with 16 bases between the two germline ends. This CDR3 comprises 15 residues. As DNA, the CDR3 is TGCGCCAGCAGTGAAGTAAGGGGGACGTGGAATGAGCAGTTCTTC. Amino acid sequence: CASSEVRGTWNEQFF.

This chain uses TRBV5-1 with TRBJ2-1; the match to TRBD2 covers 8 bases. V dropped 0 bases and J dropped 5; count of bases not matched to a gene: 7. The CDR3 is 16 residues long. The germline V gene has CDR1 SGHRS and CDR2 YFSETQ. The CDR3 DNA sequence: TGCGCCAGCAGCTTGGAGCGGGAGAAGGGGAACAATGAGCAGTTCTTC. This translates into CASSLEREKGNNEQFF.